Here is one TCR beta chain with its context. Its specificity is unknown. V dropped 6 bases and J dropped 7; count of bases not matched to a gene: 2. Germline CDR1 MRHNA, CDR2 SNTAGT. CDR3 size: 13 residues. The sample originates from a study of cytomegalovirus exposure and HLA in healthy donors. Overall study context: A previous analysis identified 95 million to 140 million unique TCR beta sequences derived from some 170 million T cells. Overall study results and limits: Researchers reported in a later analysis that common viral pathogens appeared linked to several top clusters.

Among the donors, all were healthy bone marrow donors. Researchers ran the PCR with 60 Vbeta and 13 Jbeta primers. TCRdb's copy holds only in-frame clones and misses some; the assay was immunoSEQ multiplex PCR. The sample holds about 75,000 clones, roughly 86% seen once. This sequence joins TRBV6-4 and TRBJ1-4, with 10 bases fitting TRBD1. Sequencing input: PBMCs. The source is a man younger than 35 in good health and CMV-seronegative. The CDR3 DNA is TGTGCCAGCAGCCGGGACAGGGGTGAAAAACTGTTTTTT. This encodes CASSRDRGEKLFF.